Below, 21 T cell receptor beta chains from the same sample are listed, as sequenced in a study of shared clonotypes between healthy human individuals. TCRdb's copy holds only in-frame clones and misses some; the assay was immunoSEQ multiplex PCR. The sample holds roughly 2.2 million clones, under 95% seen once. The sequenced sample was naive CD4+ T cells from PBMCs. Subset given: CD45RA+ positively selected. The receptors were sampled from a man between 18 and 35 years old in good health. Some clones in this sample may be carry-over from other donors' samples.

The rearrangement links TRBV5-1 to TRBJ2-5, with 8 bases aligning to TRBD2. The germline gives CDR1 SGHRS, CDR2 YFSETQ. V dropped 1 base and J dropped 5; count of bases not matched to a gene: 10. CDR3 length equals 16 residues. The CDR3 sequence: CASSLQGSGMGETQYF. The CDR3 DNA reads as TGCGCCAGCAGCTTGCAAGGTAGCGGGATGGGTGAGACCCAGTACTTC. The full variable domain, with the rest looked up from reference TRBV5-1 and TRBJ2-5, is KAGVTQTPRYLIKTRGQQVTLSCSPISGHRSVSWYQQTPGQGLQFLFEYFSETQRNKGNFPGRFSGRQFSNSRSEMNVSTLELGDSALYLCASSLQGSGMGETQYFGPGTRLLVL.

A note on this clone: Other DNA sequences in the sample encode the same CDR3. CDR3 sequence reads: CASSRATNEKLFF. Here the CDR3 DNA reads TGTGCCAGCAGCCGCGCAACTAATGAAAAACTGTTTTTT. The chain uses TRBV7-2 and TRBJ1-4; D not certain. The CDR3 contains 13 residues. The V gene's germline CDR1 is SGHTA and CDR2 FQGNSA. Trimming pared 5 bases from V and 0 bases from J, leaving 4 bases between. The variable domain in full, completed from reference TRBV7-2 and TRBJ1-4, reads GAGVSQSPSNKVTEKGKDVELRCDPISGHTALYWYRQSLGQGLEFLIYFQGNSAPDKSGLPSDRFSAERTGGSVSTLTIQRTQQEDSAVYLCASSRATNEKLFFGSGTQLSVL.

This clone was seen only once. The chain carries TRBV28 and TRBJ2-4; a possible D gene is TRBD2 (5 bases). V was trimmed by 3 bases and J by 0 bases, leaving 9 bases between them. The germline V gene has CDR1 MDHEN and CDR2 SYDVKM. The CDR3 covers 15 residues. CDR3 residues: CASSFERLAKNIQYF. The CDR3 DNA sequence: TGTGCCAGCAGTTTCGAGCGGCTAGCCAAAAACATTCAGTACTTC.

V and J are TRBV28 and TRBJ2-1, with 11 positions matching TRBD2. V gave up 6 bases and J gave up 10 bases; unmatched junction bases: 17. Germline CDR1 MDHEN, CDR2 SYDVKM. The CDR3 is 17 amino acids. In nucleotides, the CDR3 is TGTGCCAGCAGGTTAGCGGGAGGGCCCCCATCCACAAAGGAGCAGTTCTTC. Encoded protein: CASRLAGGPPSTKEQFF.

This clone was seen a single time. V gene TRBV7-3 combines with J gene TRBJ1-1; D might be TRBD1 (6 bases). There are 14 residues in the CDR3. V was clipped by 4 bases and J by 1 base, with 10 bases between them. Germline CDR1 reads SGHTA; CDR2 reads FQGTGA. The CDR3 nucleotides are TGTGCCAGCAGCTCCGGACAGCAGAACACTGAAGCTTTCTTT. This codes for CASSSGQQNTEAFF.

The chain carries TRBV6-6 and TRBJ2-1; 8 nucleotides line up with TRBD2. The germline CDR1 and CDR2 sequences are MNHNY and SVGAGI (reference sequence). With V trimmed by 6 bases and J by 3 bases, 10 bases remained unmatched. This CDR3 has 16 amino acids. The CDR3 protein is CASRDHSGTYYNEQFF. For the CDR3, the DNA is TGTGCCAGCAGGGATCATAGCGGGACCTACTACAATGAGCAGTTCTTC.

This clone was recorded only once. Different DNA sequences within this sample yield the same CDR3. The chain recombines TRBV29-1 with TRBJ2-7; TRBD1 is a possible D gene (6 bases). The CDR3 has 11 residues. Trimming removed 6 bases from V and 3 bases from J, with 9 bases in between. Germline V gene data show CDR1 as SQVTM and CDR2 as ANQGSEA. The CDR3 coding sequence is TGCAGCGTGGGGGCCAGCTACGAGCAGTACTTC. It is translated as CSVGASYEQYF.

This chain uses TRBV2 with TRBJ2-7; no firm D call. The V gene's germline CDR1 is SNHLY and CDR2 FYNNEI. V lost 6 bases to trimming and J lost 3 bases, with 12 bases between them. This CDR3 has 13 residues. The CDR3 protein is CASRADGIYEQYF. The CDR3 region has the DNA TGTGCCAGCAGGGCGGACGGTATCTACGAGCAGTACTTC.

The chain is built from TRBV5-5 and TRBJ2-7; no definite D call. This CDR3 spans 12 amino acids. Between the trimmed V and J ends, which lost 3 bases and 4 bases, there was a span of 8 bases. Germline V CDR1 and CDR2: SGHKS, YYEKEE (reference sequence). CDR3 sequence: CASSWALYEQYF. The CDR3 nucleotides are TGTGCCAGCAGCTGGGCCCTTTACGAGCAGTACTTC.

The V and J genes are TRBV19 and TRBJ2-7; D is unresolved. The CDR3 has 14 amino acids. In germline, CDR1 is LNHDA, CDR2 SQIVND (reference sequence). With 3 bases removed from V and 0 bases from J, the gap between germline ends came to 9 bases. The CDR3 sequence: CASSMGQSSYEQYF. CDR3 DNA sequence: TGTGCCAGTAGTATGGGCCAGAGCTCCTACGAGCAGTACTTC.

The chain employs TRBV28 and TRBJ2-2, with a tentative D call TRBD1 (5 bases). This CDR3 is 15 amino acids long. V lost 3 bases, J lost 9 bases, and 17 bases lay in between. Germline CDR1 reads MDHEN; CDR2 reads SYDVKM. CDR3 sequence (DNA): TGTGCCAGCAGTTTTGTCCCAGGGCGAGACCGGGAGCTGTTTTTT. This sequence encodes CASSFVPGRDRELFF.

In this sample, this clone turned up a few times. The sample holds other DNA sequences that translate to the same CDR3. J is TRBJ1-1 and V is TRBV18; maybe TRBD1 (5 bases). Trimming took off 1 base at V and 5 bases at J, with 11 bases between the two ends. Germline assignment: CDR1 KGHSH and CDR2 LQKENI. The CDR3 loop spans 14 amino acids. The CDR3, as DNA: TGTGCCAGCTCACCACTCGAGGGGTGGACTGAAGCTTTCTTT. Translating gives CASSPLEGWTEAFF.

Concerning this clone: This specimen includes other DNA sequences encoding the same CDR3. The chain couples TRBV11-1 to TRBJ2-7; unclear D gene. The ends were cut back, 0 bases at V and 3 bases at J, with 0 bases in the middle. This CDR3 spans 11 amino acids. The germline gives CDR1 SGHAT, CDR2 FQDESV (reference sequence). The CDR3 nucleotides read TGTGCCAGCAGCTTAGCCTACGAGCAGTACTTC. This sequence encodes CASSLAYEQYF.

The V and J genes are TRBV15 and TRBJ1-2, with no clear D. Per the germline V gene, CDR1 is LNHNV and CDR2 is YYDKDF (reference sequence). The CDR3 covers 14 residues. The ends were cut back, 3 bases at V and 2 bases at J, with 10 bases in the middle. In nucleotides, the CDR3 is TGTGCCACCAGCAGGTCGACAACAAACTATGGCTACACCTTC. Translation gives CATSRSTTNYGYTF.

J is TRBJ1-4 and V is TRBV7-2, with 11 bases lining up with TRBD1. The germline V gene encodes CDR1 SGHTA and CDR2 FQGNSA. CDR3 size: 17 residues. The ends lost 5 bases at V and 7 bases at J; junction bases unmatched: 12. CDR3 DNA: TGTGCCAGCAGCGCAGACCGCCCCGGGACAGGGGGTGAAAAACTGTTTTTT. Residues: CASSADRPGTGGEKLFF. The variable domain in full, with the rest retrieved from reference TRBV7-2 and TRBJ1-4, is GAGVSQSPSNKVTEKGKDVELRCDPISGHTALYWYRQSLGQGLEFLIYFQGNSAPDKSGLPSDRFSAERTGGSVSTLTIQRTQQEDSAVYLCASSADRPGTGGEKLFFGSGTQLSVL.

This chain links TRBV28 with TRBJ2-1; 10 bases line up with TRBD2. With 5 bases clipped from V and 4 bases from J, the junction kept 11 bases outside the gene matches. Germline CDR1 and CDR2: MDHEN and SYDVKM. This CDR3 is built from 17 residues. In DNA, the CDR3 is TGTGCCAGCAGTCTACGAGCGGGAGGGCCCGCATACAATGAGCAGTTCTTC. Protein: CASSLRAGGPAYNEQFF. Based on the CDR3 plus reference TRBV28 and TRBJ2-1, the full variable domain is DVKVTQSSRYLVKRTGEKVFLECVQDMDHENMFWYRQDPGLGLRLIYFSYDVKMKEKGDIPEGYSVSREKKERFSLILESASTNQTSMYLCASSLRAGGPAYNEQFFGPGTRLTVL.

The V gene is TRBV29-1, the J gene TRBJ1-1; TRBD1 matches at 8 bases. CDR3 length equals 14 residues. The junction had 10 bases not matched to a gene; V was cut back by 7 bases and J by 3 bases. Germline loops: CDR1 SQVTM, CDR2 ANQGSEA. CDR3 region: CSAPRTGFDTEAFF. The CDR3, as DNA: TGCAGCGCTCCACGGACAGGGTTTGACACTGAAGCTTTCTTT.

The chain has TRBV18 and TRBJ2-1; no clear D gene. Trimming removed 2 bases from V and 0 bases from J, with 5 bases in between. There are 14 residues in the CDR3. Per germline, CDR1 KGHSH and CDR2 LQKENI. The CDR3 DNA follows: TGTGCCAGCTCACCATACAGCTCCTACAATGAGCAGTTCTTC. It specifies CASSPYSSYNEQFF.

The chain links TRBV5-3 to TRBJ2-1; 9 bases are shared with TRBD1. TRBV5-3 is designated an ORF whose function remains uncertain. The CDR3 totals 16 residues. V lost 4 bases and J lost 8; bases outside the gene matches: 13. The CDR3 region is CARSQDPGQGYDEQFF. The CDR3 DNA reads TGTGCCAGAAGCCAAGATCCGGGACAGGGCTATGATGAGCAGTTCTTC.

The rearrangement links TRBV5-5 to TRBJ2-7, with D perhaps TRBD1 or TRBD2 (5 bases each). Germline CDR1 SGHKS, CDR2 YYEKEE (reference sequence). The CDR3 is 14 amino acids. Between the trimmed V and J ends, which lost 0 bases and 7 bases, there was a span of 14 bases. CDR3 sequence: CASSLGGAGSEQYF. CDR3 sequence (DNA): TGTGCCAGCAGCTTGGGTGGGGCAGGGAGTGAGCAGTACTTC.

This chain uses TRBV2 with TRBJ1-4; 7 bases fit TRBD1. With V trimmed by 0 bases and J by 6 bases, 4 bases remained unmatched. Germline assignment: CDR1 SNHLY and CDR2 FYNNEI. The CDR3 is 15 residues long. The CDR3 reads CASSEATGLDEKLFF. In nucleotides, the CDR3 is TGTGCCAGCAGTGAAGCGACAGGGCTGGATGAAAAACTGTTTTTT.